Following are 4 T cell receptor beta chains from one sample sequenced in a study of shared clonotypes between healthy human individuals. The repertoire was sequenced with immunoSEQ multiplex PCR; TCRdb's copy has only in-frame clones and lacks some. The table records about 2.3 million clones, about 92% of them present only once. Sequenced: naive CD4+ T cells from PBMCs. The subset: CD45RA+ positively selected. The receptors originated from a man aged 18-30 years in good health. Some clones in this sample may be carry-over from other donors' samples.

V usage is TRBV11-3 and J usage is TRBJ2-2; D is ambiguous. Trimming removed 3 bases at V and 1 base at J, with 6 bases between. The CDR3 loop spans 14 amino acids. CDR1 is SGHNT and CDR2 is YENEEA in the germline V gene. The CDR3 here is CASSFMMNTGELFF. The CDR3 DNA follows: TGTGCCAGCAGCTTTATGATGAACACCGGGGAGCTGTTTTTT.

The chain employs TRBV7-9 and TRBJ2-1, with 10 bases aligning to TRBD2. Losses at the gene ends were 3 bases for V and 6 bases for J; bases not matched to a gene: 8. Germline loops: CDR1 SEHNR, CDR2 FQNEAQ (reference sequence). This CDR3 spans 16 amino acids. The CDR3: CASSLGWLAGVNEQFF. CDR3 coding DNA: TGTGCCAGCAGCTTGGGATGGCTAGCGGGAGTCAATGAGCAGTTCTTC.

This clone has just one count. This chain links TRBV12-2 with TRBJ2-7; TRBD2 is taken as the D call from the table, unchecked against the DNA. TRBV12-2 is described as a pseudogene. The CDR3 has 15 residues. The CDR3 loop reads CASDLIAVHSYEQYF. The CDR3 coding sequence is TGTGCAAGTGATCTGATAGCGGTACACTCCTACGAGCAGTACTTC.

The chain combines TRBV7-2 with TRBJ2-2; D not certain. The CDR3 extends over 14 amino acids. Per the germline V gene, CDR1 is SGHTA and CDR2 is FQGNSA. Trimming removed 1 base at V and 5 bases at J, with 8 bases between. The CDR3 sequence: CASSLVVSTGELFF. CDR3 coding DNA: TGTGCCAGCAGCTTAGTTGTCTCGACCGGGGAGCTGTTTTTT.